One sample yielded the 31 T cell receptor beta chains listed below, sequenced in a study of cytomegalovirus exposure and HLA in healthy donors (dated by TCRdb to about 2017). Libraries came from the immunoSEQ multiplex PCR assay. The multiplex PCR relied on a mix of 60 forward primers for TCR Vbeta segments and 13 reverse primers for TCR Jbeta segments. This is the immuneACCESS table as TCRdb keeps it, with only in-frame sequences that have V and J called. A part of the clones is gone; compared with another copy, unresolved V genes explain less than half, and the rest is unexplained. The sample profile shows about 210,000 clones; around 82% of them were found once. Clones ranked in the top ten supply roughly an eighth of the sample. Sequencing input: PBMCs. The receptor source for this set is a woman aged 25 to 39 in good health and CMV-seropositive.

This clone has more than one count but fewer than ten. The chain is built from TRBV30 and TRBJ1-1; 8 positions match TRBD1. The germline V gene encodes CDR1 GTSNPN and CDR2 SVGIG (reference sequence). The junction had 5 bases not matched to a gene; V was cut back by 2 bases and J by 0 bases. The CDR3 extends over 15 amino acids. The CDR3 is CAWSQPRGLNTEAFF. CDR3 DNA: TGTGCCTGGAGTCAACCCAGGGGGCTGAACACTGAAGCTTTCTTT. Based on the CDR3 plus reference TRBV30 and TRBJ1-1, the full variable domain is SQTIHQWPATLVQPVGSPLSLECTVEGTSNPNLYWYRQAAGRGLQLLFYSVGIGQISSEVPQNLSASRPQDRQFILSSKKLLLSDSGFYLCAWSQPRGLNTEAFFGQGTRLTVV.

The table lists this clone with a count of one. V is TRBV5-1 and J is TRBJ2-2; tentative D call: TRBD1 (5 bases). Trimming took off 4 bases at V and 5 bases at J, with 9 bases between the two ends. This CDR3 is built from 13 residues. Per the germline V gene, CDR1 is SGHRS and CDR2 is YFSETQ. DNA of the CDR3: TGCGCCAGCAGCAAACAGGAAACCGGGGAGCTGTTTTTT. It codes for CASSKQETGELFF.

V gene TRBV6-5 combines with J gene TRBJ1-1; D is uncertain. This CDR3 contains 14 residues. The germline V gene encodes CDR1 MNHEY and CDR2 SVGAGI. V lost 4 bases and J 0 bases, leaving 9 bases between the germline ends. CDR3 in DNA: TGTGCCAGCAGTTCCCCCGGGATGAACACTGAAGCTTTCTTT. Translating gives CASSSPGMNTEAFF.

Details on this clone: The germline gene is not matched at one end of the junction; a read error may be the cause. The chain is built from TRBV7-7 and TRBJ2-1, with 9 bases lining up with TRBD2. The V gene's germline CDR1 is SSHAT and CDR2 FNYEAQ (reference sequence). The CDR3 spans 15 residues. The CDR3 loop is CASSLAAGGRNEQFF. CDR3 DNA: TGTGCTAGCAGCTTAGCGGCGGGGGGGCGAAATGAGCAGTTCTTC. The full variable domain, rest sourced from reference TRBV7-7 and TRBJ2-1, is GAGVSQSPRYKVTKRGQDVTLRCDPISSHATLYWYQQALGQGPEFLTYFNYEAQPDKSGLPSDRFSAERPEGSISTLTIQRTEQRDSAMYRCASSLAAGGRNEQFFGPGTRLTVL.

V is TRBV21-1 and J is TRBJ2-7; the table names TRBD2, a call not compared with the DNA. TRBV21-1 constitutes a pseudogene. The CDR3 extends over 17 amino acids. CDR3 region: CASSKDFGAPEAYEQYF. The CDR3, as DNA: TGTGCCAGCAGCAAAGATTTTGGCGCCCCAGAGGCCTACGAGCAGTACTTC.

In this sample, this clone turned up a few times. Compared with germline, one end of the junction differs, possibly owing to a read error. The V gene is TRBV7-9, the J gene TRBJ1-2; 9 nucleotides align to TRBD1. There are 14 residues in the CDR3. Per germline, CDR1 SEHNR and CDR2 FQNEAQ (reference sequence). The CDR3 sequence is CSSSSDRGSTDNTF. The CDR3 nucleotides read TGTTCCAGCAGCTCGGACAGGGGAAGTACTGATAACACCTTC.

The J gene is TRBJ1-1, the V gene TRBV5-1; D remains ambiguous. The CDR3 is made up of 12 amino acids. Germline loops: CDR1 SGHRS, CDR2 YFSETQ. V lost 0 bases to trimming and J lost 11 bases, with 11 bases between them. CDR3 in DNA: TGCGCCAGCAGCTTGGCCGGCGAGGTGGCTTTCTTT. This gives the protein CASSLAGEVAFF.

The CDR3 sequence is CASSPVEGTEAFF. The CDR3 bases are TGTGCCAGCTCACCAGTAGAGGGTACGGAAGCTTTCTTT. The chain links TRBV18 to TRBJ1-1, with D unresolved. CDR1 and CDR2 (germline): KGHSH, LQKENI. The CDR3 is made up of 13 amino acids. V was shortened by 2 bases and J by 8 bases, with 12 bases between the two germline ends.

The V gene is TRBV27, the J gene TRBJ2-7, with D maybe TRBD1 (6 bases). CDR1 is MNHEY, CDR2 SMNVEV, per germline (reference sequence). The germline V and J ends were trimmed by 2 bases and 3 bases, with 8 bases remaining between them. This CDR3 spans 13 amino acids. The CDR3 DNA sequence: TGTGCCAGCAGTTTAGGCAGGGGCTACGAGCAGTACTTC. It is translated as CASSLGRGYEQYF.

This clone was seen more than once but under ten times. The chain recombines TRBV5-6 with TRBJ2-1; TRBD2 matches 10 bases. The CDR3 has 19 amino acids. J lost 0 bases, V lost 1 base, and 10 bases had no gene match. Per germline, CDR1 SGHDT and CDR2 YYEEEE. The CDR3 DNA sequence: TGTGCCAGCAGCTTGAGGACTAGCGGAAGGACGAGCTCCTACAATGAGCAGTTCTTC. It encodes CASSLRTSGRTSSYNEQFF.

The chain employs TRBV6-4 and TRBJ1-4; 9 bases are a match to TRBD1. The CDR3 extends over 15 amino acids. Trimming removed 6 bases from V and 5 bases from J; junction bases left unmatched: 7. Germline CDR1 is MRHNA and CDR2 is SNTAGT. CDR3 loop: CASSQNRGRNEKLFF. The CDR3 DNA sequence: TGTGCCAGCAGCCAGAACAGGGGGCGCAATGAAAAACTGTTTTTT.

CDR3 nucleotide sequence: TGTGCTACCAGCCGGGTTACAGGGGGCGACTATGGCTACACCTTC. It specifies CATSRVTGGDYGYTF. This chain uses TRBV19 with TRBJ1-2, with 9 bases fitting TRBD1. CDR3 length: 15 residues. CDR1 is LNHDA and CDR2 is SQIVND in the germline V gene (reference sequence).

The V and J genes are TRBV4-1 and TRBJ2-3; a possible D gene is TRBD1 (5 bases). The CDR3 is 15 residues long. V shed 0 bases and J shed 9 bases, with 16 bases lying between them. From germline, CDR1 is MGHRA and CDR2 YSYEKL. The CDR3 protein is CASSQDSGNRRTQYF. CDR3 nucleotide sequence: TGCGCCAGCAGCCAAGATAGTGGGAACAGGCGAACGCAGTATTTT.

This chain joins TRBV6-1 and TRBJ2-3; D is perhaps TRBD1 (6 bases). V was pared by 4 bases and J by 6 bases, with 23 bases between. Looked up from germline, CDR1 is MNHNS and CDR2 is SASEGT. This CDR3 is built from 17 residues. The CDR3 bases are TGTGCCAGCAGTGGTTACCCAGACAGGTCCACCCGGGATACGCAGTATTTT. Translating it yields CASSGYPDRSTRDTQYF.

The gene calls are TRBV30 and TRBJ1-1; TRBD1 matches 7 bases. The CDR3 is made up of 13 amino acids. Per the germline V gene, CDR1 is GTSNPN and CDR2 is SVGIG (reference sequence). V was clipped by 2 bases and J by 5 bases; unmatched bases: 5. Written as DNA, the CDR3 is TGTGCCTGGAGTACGAACAGGGGAACTGAAGCTTTCTTT. This sequence encodes CAWSTNRGTEAFF.

This clone was counted only a few times. CDR3 DNA: TGTGCCAGCAGCCTTCGGTACAGGGGATCCACTTACAATGAGCAGTTCTTC. The encoded protein is CASSLRYRGSTYNEQFF. The chain has TRBV7-6 and TRBJ2-1; TRBD1 aligns across 7 bases. V lost 5 bases and J lost 4; bases outside the gene matches: 14. Germline CDR1 and CDR2: SGHVS and FNYEAQ. This CDR3 is built from 17 residues.

The gene calls are TRBV18 and TRBJ2-2; TRBD2 agrees at 12 bases. The CDR3 consists of 16 residues. The germline CDR1 and CDR2 sequences are KGHSH and LQKENI. Trimming removed 6 bases from V and 4 bases from J; junction bases left unmatched: 6. The CDR3 nucleotides read TGTGCCAGCTCGCTCGGACTAGCGGGGTTCACCGGGGAGCTGTTTTTT. Protein product: CASSLGLAGFTGELFF.

This chain links TRBV20-1 with TRBJ1-1; no definite D call. V was pared by 4 bases and J by 6 bases, with 6 bases between. Per the germline V gene, CDR1 is DFQATT and CDR2 is SNEGSKA (reference sequence). There are 10 residues in the CDR3. The CDR3 loop reads CSANRAEAFF. The CDR3 DNA reads as TGCAGTGCTAACCGGGCTGAAGCTTTCTTT.

The rearrangement links TRBV4-2 to TRBJ1-2, with D unclear. The CDR3 sequence is 14 residues long. The germline V gene has CDR1 LGHNA and CDR2 YNFKEQ. V was trimmed by 5 bases and J by 0 bases, leaving 10 bases between them. The CDR3: CASSVAATNYGYTF. The CDR3 nucleotides are TGTGCCAGCAGCGTAGCGGCTACTAACTATGGCTACACCTTC.

In DNA form, the CDR3 reads TGTGCCAGCAGCTTAGTAGCGGGGGCGACCTACGAGCAGTACTTC. It translates to CASSLVAGATYEQYF. This chain joins TRBV7-2 and TRBJ2-7; 9 bases align to TRBD2. The V gene's germline CDR1 is SGHTA and CDR2 FQGNSA. V lost 1 base to trimming and J lost 2 bases; unmatched junction nucleotides: 3. This CDR3 region has 15 residues.

The chain couples TRBV5-4 to TRBJ2-3; possible D gene TRBD2, 5 bases. The germline V and J ends were trimmed by 0 bases and 3 bases, with 11 bases remaining between them. CDR1 is SGHNT and CDR2 is YYREEE in the germline V gene (reference sequence). This CDR3 is built from 15 residues. The CDR3 sequence is CASSLAGVGTDTQYF. CDR3 DNA: TGTGCCAGCAGCTTGGCCGGGGTAGGGACAGATACGCAGTATTTT.

This sequence joins TRBV28 and TRBJ1-2, with unresolved D. CDR3 size: 12 residues. Deletions cut 1 base from V and 8 bases from J, with 8 bases between. Germline lookup yields CDR1 MDHEN and CDR2 SYDVKM. This CDR3 is CASSLFESGYTF. CDR3 DNA sequence: TGTGCCAGCAGTTTATTCGAGTCGGGCTACACCTTC.

In its sample, this clone was seen once. The chain uses TRBV7-9 and TRBJ1-2; 12 bases agree with TRBD1. Germline CDR1 reads SEHNR; CDR2 reads FQNEAQ (reference sequence). CDR3 length equals 15 residues. The V segment lost 4 bases and the J segment 6 bases; nucleotides outside the gene matches: 6. CDR3 DNA sequence: TGTGCCAGCAGCTGGGACAGGGGGCGCCGGAATGGCTACACCTTC. This encodes CASSWDRGRRNGYTF. The variable domain in full, completed from reference TRBV7-9 and TRBJ1-2, reads DTGVSQNPRHKITKRGQNVTFRCDPISEHNRLYWYRQTLGQGPEFLTYFQNEAQLEKSRLLSDRFSAERPKGSFSTLEIQRTEQGDSAMYLCASSWDRGRRNGYTFGSGTRLTVV.

The J gene is TRBJ1-6, the V gene TRBV30; the match to TRBD1 covers 11 bases. CDR1 and CDR2 (germline): GTSNPN, SVGIG (reference sequence). J was trimmed by 1 base and V by 3 bases; bases with no gene match: 5. The CDR3 extends over 17 amino acids. The CDR3 reads CAWSFGQGASYNSPLHF. The CDR3, as DNA: TGTGCCTGGAGCTTCGGACAGGGGGCGTCCTATAATTCACCCCTCCACTTT.

The genes are TRBV18 and TRBJ2-1; a weak D match, TRBD2 (5 bases). Germline V gene data show CDR1 as KGHSH and CDR2 as LQKENI. The V gene lost 0 bases and the J gene lost 10 bases, with 7 bases spanning the gap. This CDR3 comprises 12 residues. This chain's CDR3 is CASSPPGAEQFF. The DNA of the CDR3 is TGTGCCAGCTCACCACCGGGAGCCGAGCAGTTCTTC.

The chain carries TRBV28 and TRBJ1-2; weak D call: TRBD1 (6 bases). The germline V gene encodes CDR1 MDHEN and CDR2 SYDVKM. Between the trimmed V and J ends, which lost 4 bases and 1 base, there was a span of 16 bases. The CDR3 totals 16 residues. The DNA for the CDR3 is TGTGCCAGCAGTTCCCCCGGGACAAATATTAACTATGGCTACACCTTC. Translating it yields CASSSPGTNINYGYTF.

The chain joins TRBV5-1 to TRBJ2-1; perhaps TRBD1 as D (6 bases). There are 15 residues in the CDR3. Trimming shortened V by 0 bases and J by 6 bases, and 13 bases separated the two germline ends. Germline CDR1 SGHRS, CDR2 YFSETQ. CDR3 bases: TGCGCCAGCAGCTTGGCCCAGGGCAGGGGCAATGAGCAGTTCTTC. This codes for CASSLAQGRGNEQFF.

J is TRBJ2-2 and V is TRBV29-1; D may be TRBD1 (6 bases). The V end was cut by 4 bases, the J end by 1 base, with 10 bases between. The germline V gene encodes CDR1 SQVTM and CDR2 ANQGSEA. The CDR3 contains 14 residues. The CDR3 sequence: CSVARGLNTGELFF. As DNA, the CDR3 is TGCAGCGTTGCCAGGGGTTTGAACACCGGGGAGCTGTTTTTT.

The CDR3 sequence is CASSPVGPGETQYF. The CDR3 DNA is TGTGCCAGCAGTCCCGTGGGTCCCGGGGAGACCCAGTACTTC. The J gene is TRBJ2-5, the V gene TRBV27; D call uncertain. V dropped 5 bases and J dropped 5 bases, with 15 bases sitting between them. The germline V gene encodes CDR1 MNHEY and CDR2 SMNVEV (reference sequence). CDR3 length: 14 amino acids.

A few counts support this clone. As DNA, the CDR3 is TGCAGCGTTGAAAACAGCTGGAACACTGAAGCTTTCTTT. This encodes CSVENSWNTEAFF. V and J are TRBV29-1 and TRBJ1-1; D call uncertain. This CDR3 is built from 13 residues. CDR1 is SQVTM, CDR2 ANQGSEA, per germline. V was shortened by 2 bases and J by 1 base, with 8 bases between the two germline ends.

The chain carries TRBV5-4 and TRBJ2-3; TRBD2 aligns across 9 bases. From germline, CDR1 is SGHNT and CDR2 YYREEE (reference sequence). V was clipped by 5 bases and J by 3 bases; unmatched bases: 4. The CDR3 length is 14 residues. The DNA for the CDR3 is TGTGCCAGCAGTGCAGGACTAGCGACAGATACGCAGTATTTT. Translating gives CASSAGLATDTQYF.